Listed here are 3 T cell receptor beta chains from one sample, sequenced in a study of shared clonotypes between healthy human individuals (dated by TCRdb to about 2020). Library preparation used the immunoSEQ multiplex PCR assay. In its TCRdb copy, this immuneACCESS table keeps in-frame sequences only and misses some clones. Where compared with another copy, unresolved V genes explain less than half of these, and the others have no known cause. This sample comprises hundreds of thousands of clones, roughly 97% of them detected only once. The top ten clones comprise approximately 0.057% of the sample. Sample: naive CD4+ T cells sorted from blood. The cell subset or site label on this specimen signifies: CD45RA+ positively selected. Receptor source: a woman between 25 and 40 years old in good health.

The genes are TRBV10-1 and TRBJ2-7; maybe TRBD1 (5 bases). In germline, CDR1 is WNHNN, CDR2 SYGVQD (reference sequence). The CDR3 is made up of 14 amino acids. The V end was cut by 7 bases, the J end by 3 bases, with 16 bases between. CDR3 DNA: TGCGCCAGCAACGACAGTCCCGAGGTCTACGAGCAGTACTTC. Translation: CASNDSPEVYEQYF.

The CDR3 protein is CASSGGLPEAFF. CDR3 sequence (DNA): TGCGCCAGCAGTGGGGGTCTGCCTGAAGCTTTCTTT. The chain carries TRBV10-2 and TRBJ1-1, with no clear D. The CDR3 runs to 12 residues. The V gene's germline CDR1 is WSHSY and CDR2 SAAADI. V was shortened by 4 bases and J by 6 bases, with 9 bases between the two germline ends.

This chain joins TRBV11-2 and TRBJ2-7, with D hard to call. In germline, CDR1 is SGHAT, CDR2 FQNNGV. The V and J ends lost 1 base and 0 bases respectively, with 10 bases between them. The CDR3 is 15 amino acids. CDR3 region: CASSLAFSHSYEQYF. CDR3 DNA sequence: TGTGCCAGCAGCTTAGCTTTTTCACACTCCTACGAGCAGTACTTC.